This TCR beta chain was sequenced in a study of cytomegalovirus exposure and HLA in healthy donors. Amplification used 60 Vbeta primers and 13 Jbeta primers. The assay was immunoSEQ multiplex PCR, and TCRdb's table has in-frame clones only and misses some. The sample shows roughly 180,000 clones, over 80% of them seen only once. The germline CDR1 and CDR2 sequences are SGHRS and YFSETQ. Deletions cut 0 bases from V and 0 bases from J, with 10 bases between. This CDR3 has 15 residues. Despite likely unrecorded immune exposures, the donors were nominally healthy at the time of sampling. The TCR sequence derives from a man aged 35-49 years in good health and CMV-seronegative. Sequencing input: PBMCs. V and J are TRBV5-1 and TRBJ2-7, with D tentatively TRBD2 (6 bases). The CDR3 spells CASSLGTTASYEQYF. CDR3 sequence (DNA): TGCGCCAGCAGCTTGGGGACTACAGCCTCCTACGAGCAGTACTTC. Combining the CDR3 with reference TRBV5-1 and TRBJ2-7 gives the whole variable domain KAGVTQTPRYLIKTRGQQVTLSCSPISGHRSVSWYQQTPGQGLQFLFEYFSETQRNKGNFPGRFSGRQFSNSRSEMNVSTLELGDSALYLCASSLGTTASYEQYFGPGTRLTVT.